This T cell receptor beta chain was identified during a study of blood T cells in healthy people across ages. Points from the study as a whole: Any conclusive comparison of naive versus antigen-experienced cells was prevented by using unsorted PBMCs. Higher diversity, along with more naive CD4+ cells, distinguished long-lived donors from aged donors. Strong correlation was found linking TCR beta diversity to naive T cell percentage.

Each sample gave at least 6.5 million isolated PBMCs. With respect to this clonotype: Antigen specificity is unknown.

Using a J-beta primer mix together with a sample-barcoded 5' primer, a second PCR was run for roughly 6 to 11 cycles. MiXCR, run by TCRdb on the 5' RACE reads, gives a single entry per CDR3 protein. The data hold over a million distinct CDR3 sequences, with 42% observed a single time. CDR3 length: 15 amino acids. The V gene's germline CDR1 is LGHNA and CDR2 YNFKEQ. Trimming cost V 5 bases and J 5 bases; bases outside gene matches: 4. Sequencing used blood. The chain uses TRBV4-2 and TRBJ1-6, with 9 bases lining up with TRBD1. The TCR was taken from a woman aged 18-29 years in good health. CDR3 in DNA: TGTGCCAGCAGCGGACGGGACAGGGATAATTCACCCCTCCACTTT. Its translation is CASSGRDRDNSPLHF.